This T cell receptor beta chain was identified during a study of blood T cell repertoires in COVID-19 (dated by TCRdb to the early 2020s). For context, the study as a whole: Samples covering the acute and convalescent phases of COVID-19 were provided by collaborators in the United States, Italy and Spain. The material from the prospective study consisted of cDNA or gDNA derived from T cells, B-cell-depleted T cells, or PBMCs. Subjects who had been exposed to COVID-19, were actively infected with it, or had recovered from it provided the deeply sampled blood TCRbeta repertoires that made up the dataset. The repertoires were made available in a free public database intended to serve as a resource for research on the immune response to SARS-CoV-2. Samples were obtained from the ongoing ImmuneRACE study (first 160 participants) and from over 1,000 subjects provided by 6 global collaborators. A de-identified subject ID, COVID-19 status, age in years and sex were almost always included in the sample metadata. Where available, HLA class I and class II types were taken from metadata supplied by the sample provider and were not determined by assay-based typing. The full study reports these points: How much clinical and demographic metadata was included differed by source and by participant, and the metadata was provided uncurated.

Including cysteine and phenylalanine, the CDR3 has 14 amino acids. The kept DNA is CDR3 alone, 42 bases in frame from the first base. Looking up the germline V gene yields CDR1 MNHEY and CDR2 SVGAGI. V and J are truncated by 10 bases and 1 base respectively, leaving an intervening sequence of 17 bases. This clone is a singleton in its sample. The antigen this receptor binds is unknown. Qualities for individual bases were not recorded, and no much larger clone is one base off. The immunoSEQ Assay, a bias-controlled multiplex PCR, was used to amplify TCRbeta CDR3 regions from genomic DNA. Processing in the source paper ran as follows. Within the assay, amplification of reference gene primers was used to estimate how many nucleated cells each sample contained. To quantify the absolute abundance of each unique TCRbeta CDR3 rearrangement, sequence reads were collapsed and filtered. For each sample, productive Simpson clonality was calculated as the square root of Simpson's diversity index over productive rearrangements. Entries here come from immuneACCESS through TCRdb and include only in-frame sequences with V and J called. Some clones fail to appear in such tables; in the studies checked, an unresolved V gene covers under half of the shortfall, and the cause of the remainder is unknown. V and J calls and clone size are as listed in that table; D and trimming were resolved from the DNA. The sample includes roughly 200,000 clones, with about 80% observed a single time. The ten top clones hold 6% to 7.5% of the sample.

Collaborating institutions collected whole blood in K2EDTA tubes following their own protocols. For TCRbeta analysis, collaborators shipped samples in one of three forms: frozen whole blood, isolated PBMCs, or DNA extracted from either of those sample types. Sequencing used peripheral blood. The chain is assembled from TRBV6-5 and TRBJ2-7, with TRBD1 perhaps the D gene, on 6 matching bases. The origin of this receptor is an older man with active or convalescent COVID-19. CDR3 loop: CATRLRTESYEQYF. The nucleotide sequence reads as follows: TGTGCCACCAGGCTGCGGACAGAGTCCTACGAGCAGTACTTC.